Listed below are T cell receptor beta chains from one sample, sequenced in a study of cytomegalovirus exposure and HLA in healthy donors. Measured with immunoSEQ multiplex PCR; TCRdb has only the in-frame clones, and not every one. Of around 90,000 clones in the sample, roughly 63% were seen once. Sequencing input: PBMCs. These receptors all come from a boy younger than 18 in good health and CMV-seropositive. CDR3s include the opening cysteine and the closing phenylalanine or tryptophan. The D gene is left open where the match is weak. Clone size appears in some rows only: once, few, many, or a class for an expanded clone.

v_call: TRBV5-6
d_call: TRBD1
clone_size: -
j_call: TRBJ2-7
cdr3_nt: TGTGCCAGCAGCTTGGCGCGGCTATCGGACAGGGCCTACGAGCAGTACTTC
cdr3_aa: CASSLARLSDRAYEQYF

v_call: TRBV29-1
d_call: -
clone_size: -
j_call: TRBJ2-1
cdr3_nt: TGCAGCGTGGATGAGCAGGGGCCGTACTCCTACAATGAGCAGTTCTTC
cdr3_aa: CSVDEQGPYSYNEQFF

v_call: TRBV25-1
d_call: -
clone_size: few
j_call: TRBJ1-1
cdr3_nt: TGTGCCAGCAGTAAGAGGGGGATGAACACTGAAGCTTTCTTT
cdr3_aa: CASSKRGMNTEAFF

v_call: TRBV5-5
d_call: -
clone_size: -
j_call: TRBJ1-2
cdr3_nt: TGTGCCAGCAGCACCGTCCAGGCGTCCTATGGCTACACCTTC
cdr3_aa: CASSTVQASYGYTF

v_call: TRBV7-6
d_call: TRBD1
clone_size: -
j_call: TRBJ2-2
cdr3_nt: TGTGCCAGCAGCCCCGGGACAGGGAAGGCCGGGGAGCTGTTTTTT
cdr3_aa: CASSPGTGKAGELFF

v_call: TRBV18
d_call: -
clone_size: -
j_call: TRBJ1-5
cdr3_nt: TGTGCCAGCTCACCAGGGGGGGCCGATCAGCCCCAGCATTTT
cdr3_aa: CASSPGGADQPQHF

v_call: TRBV4-3
d_call: -
clone_size: -
j_call: TRBJ2-7
cdr3_nt: TGCGCCAGCAGCCAACGGGGATTGACCTACGAGCAGTACTTC
cdr3_aa: CASSQRGLTYEQYF

v_call: TRBV28
d_call: -
clone_size: -
j_call: TRBJ1-3
cdr3_nt: TGTGCCAGCAGTTTAGGGGGCCTACAAACCTCTGGAAACACCATATATTTT
cdr3_aa: CASSLGGLQTSGNTIYF

v_call: TRBV19
d_call: TRBD1
clone_size: once
j_call: TRBJ1-2
cdr3_nt: TGTGCCAGTAGGGAGGACAGGGACTATGGCTACACCTTC
cdr3_aa: CASREDRDYGYTF

v_call: TRBV6-5
d_call: -
clone_size: -
j_call: TRBJ1-2
cdr3_nt: TGTGCCAGCAGTTACTCCCCGGGGAACTATGGCTACACCTTC
cdr3_aa: CASSYSPGNYGYTF

v_call: TRBV6-6
d_call: -
clone_size: few
j_call: TRBJ1-5
cdr3_nt: TGTGCCAGCACCCTGACGGGTCGAAATCAGCCCCAGCATTTT
cdr3_aa: CASTLTGRNQPQHF

v_call: TRBV9
d_call: -
clone_size: -
j_call: TRBJ1-2
cdr3_nt: TGTGCCAGCAGCCCTCTGGGCAGGGGAGACTATGGCTACACCTTC
cdr3_aa: CASSPLGRGDYGYTF

v_call: TRBV30
d_call: -
clone_size: -
j_call: TRBJ1-2
cdr3_nt: TGTGCCTGGAGTGTAGAAGGAGGACGGAACTATGGCTACACCTTC
cdr3_aa: CAWSVEGGRNYGYTF

v_call: TRBV9
d_call: -
clone_size: -
j_call: TRBJ2-1
cdr3_nt: TGTGCCAGCAGCTCAGAACGCTACAATGAGCAGTTCTTC
cdr3_aa: CASSSERYNEQFF

v_call: TRBV5-4
d_call: -
clone_size: -
j_call: TRBJ2-1
cdr3_nt: TGTGCCAGCAGCTTGGCCGGGTTACGGTCCAATGAGCAGTTCTTC
cdr3_aa: CASSLAGLRSNEQFF